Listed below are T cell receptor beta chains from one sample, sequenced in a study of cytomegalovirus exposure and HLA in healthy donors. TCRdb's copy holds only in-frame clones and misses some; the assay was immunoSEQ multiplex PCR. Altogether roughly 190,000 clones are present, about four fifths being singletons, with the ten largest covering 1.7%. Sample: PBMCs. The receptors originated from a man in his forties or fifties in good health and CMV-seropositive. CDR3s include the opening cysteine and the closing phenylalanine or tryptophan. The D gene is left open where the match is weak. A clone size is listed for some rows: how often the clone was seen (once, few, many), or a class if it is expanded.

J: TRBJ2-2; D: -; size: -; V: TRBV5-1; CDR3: CASSLERAGELFF; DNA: TGCGCCAGCAGCTTGGAGAGGGCCGGGGAGCTGTTTTTT
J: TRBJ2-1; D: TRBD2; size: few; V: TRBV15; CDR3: CATSRRLVAGGPQFF; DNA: TGTGCCACCAGCAGACGATTGGTTGCGGGAGGGCCTCAGTTCTTC
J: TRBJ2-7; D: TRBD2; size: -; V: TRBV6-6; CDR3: CASQAGDYEQYF; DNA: TGTGCCAGCCAAGCGGGAGACTACGAGCAGTACTTC
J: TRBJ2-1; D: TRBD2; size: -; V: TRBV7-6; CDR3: CASSFAREGEQFF; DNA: TGTGCCAGCAGCTTCGCGAGGGAGGGGGAGCAGTTCTTC
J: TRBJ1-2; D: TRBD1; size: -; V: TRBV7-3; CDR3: CASSSTGTGVDYGYTF; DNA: TGTGCCAGCAGCTCCACCGGGACAGGGGTTGACTATGGCTACACCTTC
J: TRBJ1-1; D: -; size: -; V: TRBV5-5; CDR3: CASSFYNTEAFF; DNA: TGTGCCAGCAGCTTCTACAACACTGAAGCTTTCTTT
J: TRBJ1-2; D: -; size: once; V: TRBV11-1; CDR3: CASSLDSNSNYGYTF; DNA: TGTGCCAGCAGCTTAGACAGCAACTCTAACTATGGCTACACCTTC
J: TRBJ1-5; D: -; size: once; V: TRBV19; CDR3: CASSYTGYSNQPQHF; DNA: TGTGCCAGTAGTTACACCGGGTATAGCAATCAGCCCCAGCATTTT
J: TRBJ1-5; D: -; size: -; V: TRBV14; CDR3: CASSLPSTGLYSNQPQHF; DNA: TGTGCCAGCAGCCTCCCCTCTACAGGGCTGTATAGCAATCAGCCCCAGCATTTT
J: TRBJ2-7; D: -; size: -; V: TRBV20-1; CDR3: CSARAIAEQYF; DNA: TGCAGTGCTAGAGCAATCGCCGAGCAGTACTTC
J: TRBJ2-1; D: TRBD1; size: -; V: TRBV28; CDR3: CASSAPGQRYNEQFF; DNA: TGTGCCAGCAGCGCACCGGGACAGCGGTACAATGAGCAGTTCTTC
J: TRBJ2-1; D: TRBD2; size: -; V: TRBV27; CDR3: CASSRLPGLAGDEQFF; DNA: TGTGCCAGCAGTCGACTTCCTGGACTAGCGGGAGACGAGCAGTTCTTC
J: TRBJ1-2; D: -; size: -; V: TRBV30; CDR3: CACSIDRNYGYTF; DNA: TGTGCCTGCTCAATAGACAGGAACTATGGCTACACCTTC
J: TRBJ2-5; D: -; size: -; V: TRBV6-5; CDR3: CASSYSTLAETQYF; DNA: TGTGCCAGCAGTTACTCGACACTAGCTGAGACCCAGTACTTC
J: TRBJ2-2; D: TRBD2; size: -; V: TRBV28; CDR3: CASSLLSGGRAGGELFF; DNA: TGTGCCAGCAGTTTACTATCTGGCGGGAGGGCCGGAGGGGAGCTGTTTTTT
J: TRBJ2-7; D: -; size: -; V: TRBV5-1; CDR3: CASSLLPAGPFEQYF; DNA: TGCGCCAGCAGCTTGTTGCCAGCGGGTCCCTTCGAGCAGTACTTC
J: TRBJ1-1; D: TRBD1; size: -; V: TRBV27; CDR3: CASSPWDRENTEAFF; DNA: TGTGCCAGCAGTCCCTGGGACAGAGAAAACACTGAAGCTTTCTTT
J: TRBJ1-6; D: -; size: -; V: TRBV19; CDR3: CASSSGNSPLHF; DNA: TGTGCCAGTAGTTCCGGGAACTCACCCCTCCACTTT
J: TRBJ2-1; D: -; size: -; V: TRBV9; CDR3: CASSVDVSAGEQFF; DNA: TGTGCCAGCAGCGTAGATGTCAGCGCGGGTGAGCAGTTCTTC
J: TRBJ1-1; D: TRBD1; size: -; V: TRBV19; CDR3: CASSLAGGLKEAFF; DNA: TGTGCCAGTAGTCTGGCAGGGGGCCTGAAGGAAGCTTTCTTT
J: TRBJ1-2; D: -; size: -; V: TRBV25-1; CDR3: CASRPIGGNYGYTF; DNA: TGTGCCAGCAGACCAATAGGGGGAAACTATGGCTACACCTTC
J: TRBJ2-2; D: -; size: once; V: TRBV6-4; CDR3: CASTEGPYTGELFF; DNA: TGTGCCAGCACGGAGGGGCCGTACACCGGGGAGCTGTTTTTT
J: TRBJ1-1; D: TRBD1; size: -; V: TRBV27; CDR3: CASSSGQGSNTEAFF; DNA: TGTGCCAGCAGTTCAGGACAGGGGAGTAACACTGAAGCTTTCTTT
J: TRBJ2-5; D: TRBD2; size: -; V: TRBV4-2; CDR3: CASSQATSGNRETQYF; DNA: TGTGCCAGCAGCCAAGCGACTAGCGGGAACCGAGAGACCCAGTACTTC
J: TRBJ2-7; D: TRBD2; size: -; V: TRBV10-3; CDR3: CAISSTSGSYEQYF; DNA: TGTGCCATCAGTTCGACTAGCGGGAGCTACGAGCAGTACTTC